The 6 T cell receptor beta chains given below trace back to one sample, sequenced in a study of blood T cell repertoires in COVID-19. Sequencing was performed with immunoSEQ multiplex PCR; in TCRdb, only in-frame clones are kept and a portion is missing. Of some 330,000 clones listed, roughly nine tenths were seen once; the top ten hold around 20%. The sequenced sample was PBMCs or T cells enriched from blood (not recorded which). These receptors all stem from a woman in her 30s who had recovered from COVID-19.

This clone was seen more than once but under ten times. The rearrangement joins TRBV28 to TRBJ1-1; the D gene is possibly TRBD1 (6 bases). Germline CDR1 MDHEN, CDR2 SYDVKM. V was clipped by 7 bases and J by 2 bases, with 11 bases between them. The CDR3 totals 13 residues. CDR3 region: CASKGTPNTEAFF. CDR3 bases: TGTGCCAGCAAGGGGACACCCAACACTGAAGCTTTCTTT.

The rearrangement links TRBV9 to TRBJ2-2, with 9 bases lining up with TRBD2. Germline V gene lookup returns CDR1 SGDLS and CDR2 YYNGEE. This CDR3 region has 14 residues. V shed 3 bases, J shed 7 bases, and the junction held 4 bases outside the gene matches. CDR3 nucleotide sequence: TGTGCCAGCAGCGCGGGACTAGCCCTCGGGGAGCTGTTTTTT. Translated, it gives CASSAGLALGELFF.

V and J are TRBV29-1 and TRBJ2-7; TRBD2 might be the D (6 bases). Trimming left V 0 bases short and J 3 bases short, with 9 bases between. The CDR3 extends over 13 amino acids. Germline V gene data show CDR1 as SQVTM and CDR2 as ANQGSEA. CDR3 residues: CSVEEEGYYEQYF. The CDR3 nucleotides are TGCAGCGTTGAAGAGGAGGGGTACTACGAGCAGTACTTC.

This clone appeared a few times. This chain connects TRBV6-2 or TRBV6-3 to TRBJ1-5; D is unresolved. This CDR3 has 13 residues. V lost 2 bases to trimming and J lost 5 bases, with 7 bases between them. Germline assignment: CDR1 MNHEY and CDR2 SVGEGT. The DNA for the CDR3 is TGTGCCAGCAGTTACCTTATTTATCAGCCCCAGCATTTT. Translated: CASSYLIYQPQHF.

The chain joins TRBV5-6 to TRBJ1-1, with D possibly being TRBD1 (5 bases). The CDR3 is 14 residues long. Germline-derived CDR1 and CDR2 are SGHDT and YYEEEE. V was pared by 0 bases and J by 3 bases, with 9 bases between. Written as DNA, the CDR3 is TGTGCCAGCAGCTTGGCAGGGCGGTACACTGAAGCTTTCTTT. Protein product: CASSLAGRYTEAFF.

The chain combines TRBV30 with TRBJ2-3; 9 bases are shared with TRBD2. Per germline, CDR1 GTSNPN and CDR2 SVGIG (reference sequence). V gave up 2 bases and J gave up 2 bases; unmatched junction bases: 11. This CDR3 region has 17 residues. CDR3 loop: CAWSPSRLAADTDTQYF. The DNA of the CDR3 is TGTGCCTGGAGTCCCTCCCGACTAGCGGCTGACACAGATACGCAGTATTTT.